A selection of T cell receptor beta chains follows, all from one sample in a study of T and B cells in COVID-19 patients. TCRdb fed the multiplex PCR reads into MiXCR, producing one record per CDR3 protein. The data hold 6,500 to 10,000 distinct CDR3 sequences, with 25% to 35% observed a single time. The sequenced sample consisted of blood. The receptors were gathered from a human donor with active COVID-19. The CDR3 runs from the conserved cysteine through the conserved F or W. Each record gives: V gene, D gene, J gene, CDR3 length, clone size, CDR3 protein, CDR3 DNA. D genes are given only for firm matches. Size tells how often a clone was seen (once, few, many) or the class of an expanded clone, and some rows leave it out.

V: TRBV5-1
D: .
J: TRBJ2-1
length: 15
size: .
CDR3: CASSLGGLSYNEQFF
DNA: TGCGCCAGCAGCTTGGGGGGCCTCTCCTACAATGAGCAGTTCTTC

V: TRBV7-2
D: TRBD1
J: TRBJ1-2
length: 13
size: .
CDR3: CASSSTGDYGYTF
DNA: TGTGCCAGCAGCTCTACAGGGGACTATGGCTACACCTTC

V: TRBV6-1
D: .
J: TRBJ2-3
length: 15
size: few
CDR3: CASRAEGRGTDTQYF
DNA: TGTGCCAGCAGGGCGGAGGGGCGGGGCACAGATACGCAGTATTTT

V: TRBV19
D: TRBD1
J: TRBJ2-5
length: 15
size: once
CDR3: CASSIYGTGQETQYF
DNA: TGTGCCAGTAGTATATACGGGACAGGGCAAGAGACCCAGTACTTC

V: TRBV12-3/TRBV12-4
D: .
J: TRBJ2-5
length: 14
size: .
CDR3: CASSLDSEVETQYF
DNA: TGTGCCAGCAGTTTAGACTCGGAAGTCGAGACCCAGTACTTC

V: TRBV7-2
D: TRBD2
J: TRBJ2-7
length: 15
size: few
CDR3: CASSPAGGGLYEQYF
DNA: TGTGCCAGCAGCCCCGCCGGGGGGGGCCTCTACGAGCAGTACTTC

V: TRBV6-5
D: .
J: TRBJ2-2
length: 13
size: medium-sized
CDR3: CASSTGSTGELFF
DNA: TGTGCCAGCAGCACAGGGAGCACCGGGGAGCTGTTTTTT

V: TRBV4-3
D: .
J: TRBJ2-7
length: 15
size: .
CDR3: CASSQDRGGPYEQYF
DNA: TGCGCCAGCAGCCAAGACCGTGGGGGCCCCTACGAGCAGTACTTC

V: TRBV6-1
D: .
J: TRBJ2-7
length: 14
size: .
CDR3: CASSGWQVSYEQYF
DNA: TGTGCCAGCAGTGGCTGGCAGGTCTCCTACGAGCAGTACTTC

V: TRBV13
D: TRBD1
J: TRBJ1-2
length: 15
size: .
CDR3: CASSQEGAGRYGYTF
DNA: TGCGCCAGCAGCCAAGAGGGGGCGGGTCGCTATGGCTACACCTTC

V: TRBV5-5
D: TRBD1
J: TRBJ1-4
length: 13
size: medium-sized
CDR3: CASSGTGGEKLFF
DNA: TGTGCCAGCAGCGGGACAGGGGGGGAAAAACTGTTTTTT

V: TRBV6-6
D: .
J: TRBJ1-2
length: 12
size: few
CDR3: CASSTWTYGYTF
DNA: TGTGCCAGCAGTACTTGGACCTATGGCTACACCTTC

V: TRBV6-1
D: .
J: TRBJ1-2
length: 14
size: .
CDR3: CASSKRTDDYGYTF
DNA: TGTGCCAGCAGTAAAAGGACAGACGACTATGGCTACACCTTC

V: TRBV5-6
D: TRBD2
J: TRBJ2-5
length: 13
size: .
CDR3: CASSFASGGTQYF
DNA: TGTGCCAGCAGCTTTGCTTCGGGAGGGACCCAGTACTTC

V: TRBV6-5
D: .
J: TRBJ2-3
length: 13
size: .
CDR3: CATARPGTDTQYF
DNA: TGTGCCACCGCACGACCGGGCACAGATACGCAGTATTTT

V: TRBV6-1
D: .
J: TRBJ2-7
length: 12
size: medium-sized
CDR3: CASSELLGEQYF
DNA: TGTGCCAGCAGTGAACTCCTAGGCGAGCAGTACTTC

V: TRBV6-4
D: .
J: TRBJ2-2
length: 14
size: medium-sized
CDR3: CASSDWGNTGELFF
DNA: TGTGCCAGCAGTGACTGGGGGAACACCGGGGAGCTGTTTTTT

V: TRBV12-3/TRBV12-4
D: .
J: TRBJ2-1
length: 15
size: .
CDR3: CASSLREDAYNEQFF
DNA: TGTGCCAGCAGTTTGAGGGAGGACGCCTACAATGAGCAGTTCTTC

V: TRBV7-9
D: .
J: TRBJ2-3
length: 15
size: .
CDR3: CASSNPLAKTDTQYF
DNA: TGTGCCAGCAGCAACCCTCTAGCGAAGACAGATACGCAGTATTTT

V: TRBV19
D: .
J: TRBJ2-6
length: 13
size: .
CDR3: CASSISGANVLTF
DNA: TGTGCCAGTAGTATTTCGGGGGCCAACGTCCTGACTTTC

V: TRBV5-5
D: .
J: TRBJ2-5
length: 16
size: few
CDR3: CASSSIRGGLKETQYF
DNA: TGTGCCAGCAGCTCCATCAGGGGGGGACTTAAAGAGACCCAGTACTTC

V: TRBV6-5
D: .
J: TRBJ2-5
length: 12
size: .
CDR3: CASSDGGETQYF
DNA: TGTGCCAGCAGTGACGGCGGAGAGACCCAGTACTTC

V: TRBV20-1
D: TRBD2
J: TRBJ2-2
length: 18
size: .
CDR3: CSASVGLAGAPNTGELFF
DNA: TGCAGTGCTTCCGTCGGACTAGCGGGGGCCCCGAACACCGGGGAGCTGTTTTTT

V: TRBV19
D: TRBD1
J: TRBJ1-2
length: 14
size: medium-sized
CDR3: CASSTRQGLYGYTF
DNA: TGTGCCAGTAGTACCAGACAGGGTCTCTATGGCTACACCTTC

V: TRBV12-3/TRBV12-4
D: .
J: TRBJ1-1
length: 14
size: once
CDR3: CASHTLWGGSASFF
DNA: TGTGCCAGCCACACTCTGTGGGGGGGGTCTGCTTCTTTCTTT

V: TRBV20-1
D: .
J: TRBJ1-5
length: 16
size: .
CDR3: CSARLGQGLHSQPQHF
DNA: TGCAGTGCTAGATTAGGGCAGGGACTGCACAGTCAGCCCCAGCATTTT

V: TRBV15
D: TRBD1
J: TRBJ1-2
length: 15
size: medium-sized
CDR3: CATSLGQVQSYGYTF
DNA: TGTGCCACCAGCCTGGGACAGGTCCAATCCTATGGCTACACCTTC

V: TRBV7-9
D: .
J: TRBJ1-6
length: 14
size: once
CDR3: CASSLAGTFPPLHF
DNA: TGTGCCAGCAGCTTAGCGGGGACATTTCCCCCCCTCCACTTT

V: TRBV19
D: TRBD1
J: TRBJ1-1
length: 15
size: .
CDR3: CASSIGEARQGEAFF
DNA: TGTGCCAGTAGTATCGGGGAAGCTCGACAGGGGGAAGCTTTCTTT

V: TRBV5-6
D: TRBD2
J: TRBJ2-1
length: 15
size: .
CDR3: CASRGLAGAYNEQFF
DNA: TGTGCCAGCAGGGGACTAGCGGGGGCCTACAATGAGCAGTTCTTC

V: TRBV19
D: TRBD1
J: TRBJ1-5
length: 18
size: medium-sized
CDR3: CASSARTGNPYSNQPQHF
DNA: TGTGCCAGTAGTGCCCGGACAGGGAACCCTTATAGCAATCAGCCCCAGCATTTT

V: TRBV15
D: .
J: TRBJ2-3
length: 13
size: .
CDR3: CATRGPSTDTQYF
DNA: TGTGCCACCAGGGGCCCGAGCACAGATACGCAGTATTTT

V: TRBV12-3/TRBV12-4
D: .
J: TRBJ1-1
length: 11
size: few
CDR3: CASSLVQEAFF
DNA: TGTGCCAGCAGTTTGGTACAGGAAGCTTTCTTT

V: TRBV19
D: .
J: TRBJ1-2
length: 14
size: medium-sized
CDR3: CASSIRGSYYGYTF
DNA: TGTGCCAGTAGTATACGTGGCAGCTACTATGGCTACACCTTC

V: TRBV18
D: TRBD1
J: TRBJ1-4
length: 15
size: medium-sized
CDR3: CASSLAGTAGEKLFF
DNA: TGTGCCAGCTCACTCGCCGGGACAGCAGGGGAAAAACTGTTTTTT

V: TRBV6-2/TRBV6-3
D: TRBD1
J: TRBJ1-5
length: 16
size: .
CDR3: CASSSDRVKGNQPQHF
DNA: TGTGCCAGCAGTTCCGACAGGGTGAAGGGCAATCAGCCCCAGCATTTT

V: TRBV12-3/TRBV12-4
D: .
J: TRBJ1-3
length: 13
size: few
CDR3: CASTLPFGNTIYF
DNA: TGTGCCAGCACGTTACCCTTCGGAAACACCATATATTTT

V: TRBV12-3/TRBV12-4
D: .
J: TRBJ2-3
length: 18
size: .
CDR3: CASSERGYRVRGTDTQYF
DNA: TGTGCCAGCAGTGAGAGGGGGTACAGGGTGCGAGGCACAGATACGCAGTATTTT

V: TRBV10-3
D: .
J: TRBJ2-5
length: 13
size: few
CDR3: CAISAGQGETQYF
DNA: TGTGCCATCTCTGCGGGGCAGGGAGAGACCCAGTACTTC

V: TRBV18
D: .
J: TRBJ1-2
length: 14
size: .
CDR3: CASSPDRVSYGYTF
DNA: TGTGCCAGCTCACCAGACCGAGTCTCCTATGGCTACACCTTC

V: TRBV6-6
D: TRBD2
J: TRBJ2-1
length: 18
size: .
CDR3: CASSYRLTGTSGGDEQFF
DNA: TGTGCCAGCAGTTACCGCCTCACCGGGACTAGCGGGGGCGATGAGCAGTTCTTC

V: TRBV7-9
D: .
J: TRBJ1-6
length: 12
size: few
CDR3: CASSLVNSPLHF
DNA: TGTGCCAGCAGCCTCGTAAATTCACCCCTCCACTTT

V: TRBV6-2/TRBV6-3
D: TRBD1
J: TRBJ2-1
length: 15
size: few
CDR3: CASSYSTGFGNEQFF
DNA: TGTGCCAGCAGTTACTCGACAGGGTTCGGCAATGAGCAGTTCTTC

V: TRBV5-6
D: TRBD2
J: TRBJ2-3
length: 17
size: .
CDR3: CASSLGLAGGPADTQYF
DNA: TGTGCCAGCAGCTTAGGCCTAGCGGGGGGGCCTGCAGATACGCAGTATTTT

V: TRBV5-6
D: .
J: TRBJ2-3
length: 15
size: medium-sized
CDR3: CASKLGLFTGDTQYF
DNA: TGTGCCAGCAAGTTGGGACTCTTTACGGGGGATACGCAGTATTTT

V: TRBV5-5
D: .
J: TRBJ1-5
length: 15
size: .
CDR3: CASSLDPYSNQPQHF
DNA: TGTGCCAGCAGCCTTGATCCGTATAGCAATCAGCCCCAGCATTTT